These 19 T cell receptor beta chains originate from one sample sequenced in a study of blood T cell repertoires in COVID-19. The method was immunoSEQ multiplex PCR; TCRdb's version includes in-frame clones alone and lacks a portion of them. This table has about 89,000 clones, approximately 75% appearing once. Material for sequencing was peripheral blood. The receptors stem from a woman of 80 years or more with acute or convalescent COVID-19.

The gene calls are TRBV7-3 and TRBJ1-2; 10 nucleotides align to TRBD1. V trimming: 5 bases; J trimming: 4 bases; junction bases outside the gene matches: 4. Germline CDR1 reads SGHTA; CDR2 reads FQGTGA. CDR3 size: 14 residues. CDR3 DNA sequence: TGTGCCAGCAGCGCCGGACAGGGGGGCTATGGCTACACCTTC. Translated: CASSAGQGGYGYTF.

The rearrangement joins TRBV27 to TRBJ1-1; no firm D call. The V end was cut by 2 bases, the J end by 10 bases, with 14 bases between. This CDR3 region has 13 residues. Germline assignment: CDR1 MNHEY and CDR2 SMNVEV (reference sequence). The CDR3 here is CASSLDWRRVAFF. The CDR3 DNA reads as TGTGCCAGCAGTTTAGACTGGAGGAGAGTAGCTTTCTTT.

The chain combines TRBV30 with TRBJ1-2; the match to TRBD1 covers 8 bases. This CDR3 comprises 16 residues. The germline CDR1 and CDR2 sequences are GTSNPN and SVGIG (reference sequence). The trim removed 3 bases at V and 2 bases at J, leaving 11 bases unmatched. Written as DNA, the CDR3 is TGTGCCTGGAGACTCTTGACAGGGGCCTTAAACTATGGCTACACCTTC. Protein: CAWRLLTGALNYGYTF.

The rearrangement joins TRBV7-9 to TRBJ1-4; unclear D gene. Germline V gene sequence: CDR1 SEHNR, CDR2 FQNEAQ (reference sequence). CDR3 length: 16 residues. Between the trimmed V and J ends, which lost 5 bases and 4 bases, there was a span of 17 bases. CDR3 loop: CASSPVVAQNNEKLFF. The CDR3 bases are TGTGCCAGCAGCCCCGTCGTGGCCCAAAATAATGAAAAACTGTTTTTT.

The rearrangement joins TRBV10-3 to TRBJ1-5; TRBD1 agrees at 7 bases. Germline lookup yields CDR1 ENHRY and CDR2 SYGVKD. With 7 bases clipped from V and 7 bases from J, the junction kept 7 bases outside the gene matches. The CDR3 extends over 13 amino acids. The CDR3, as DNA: TGTGCCATCAACGACAGGGCAGAGCAGCCCCAGCATTTT. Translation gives CAINDRAEQPQHF.

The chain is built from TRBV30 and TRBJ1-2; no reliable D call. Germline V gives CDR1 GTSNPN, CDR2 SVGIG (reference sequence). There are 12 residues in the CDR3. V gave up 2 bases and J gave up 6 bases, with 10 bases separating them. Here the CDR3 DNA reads TGTGCCTGGAGTTCGACCCGGGATGGCTACACCTTC. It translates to CAWSSTRDGYTF.

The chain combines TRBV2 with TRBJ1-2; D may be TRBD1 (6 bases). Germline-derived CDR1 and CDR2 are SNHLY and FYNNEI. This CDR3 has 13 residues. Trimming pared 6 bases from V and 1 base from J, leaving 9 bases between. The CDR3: CASSQDSNYGYTF. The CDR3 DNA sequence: TGTGCCAGCAGCCAGGACAGTAACTATGGCTACACCTTC.

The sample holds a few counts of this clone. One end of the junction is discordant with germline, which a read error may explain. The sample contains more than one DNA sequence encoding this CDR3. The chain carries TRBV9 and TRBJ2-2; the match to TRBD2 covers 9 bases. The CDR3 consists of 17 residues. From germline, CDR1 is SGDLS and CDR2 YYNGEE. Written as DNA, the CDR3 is TGTGCCAGCCGCGTCGCGGCGGGGGGGCCGTCATCCGGGGAGCTGTTTTTT. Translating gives CASRVAAGGPSSGELFF.

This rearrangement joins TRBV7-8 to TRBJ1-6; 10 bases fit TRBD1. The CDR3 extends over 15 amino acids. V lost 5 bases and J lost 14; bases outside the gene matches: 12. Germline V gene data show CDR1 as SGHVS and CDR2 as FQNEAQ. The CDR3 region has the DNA TGTGCCAGCAGCGAGGGACAGGGGCTAATGATGGCCCTCCACTTT. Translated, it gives CASSEGQGLMMALHF.

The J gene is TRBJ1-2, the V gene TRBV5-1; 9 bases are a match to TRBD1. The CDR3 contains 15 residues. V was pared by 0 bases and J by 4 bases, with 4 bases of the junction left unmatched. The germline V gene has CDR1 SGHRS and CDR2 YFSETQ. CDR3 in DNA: TGCGCCAGCAGCTTGGAACAGGGGGCCTCCTATGGCTACACCTTC. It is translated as CASSLEQGASYGYTF.

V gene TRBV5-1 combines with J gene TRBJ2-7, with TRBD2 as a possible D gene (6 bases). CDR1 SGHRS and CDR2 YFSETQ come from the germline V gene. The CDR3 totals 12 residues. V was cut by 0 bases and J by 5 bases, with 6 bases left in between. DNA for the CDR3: TGCGCCAGCAGCTTGGGGGGGGACGAGCAGTACTTC. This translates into CASSLGGDEQYF.

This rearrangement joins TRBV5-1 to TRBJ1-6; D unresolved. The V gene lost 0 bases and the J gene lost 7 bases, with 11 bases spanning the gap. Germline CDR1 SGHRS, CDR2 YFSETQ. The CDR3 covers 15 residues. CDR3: CASSLVGGINSPLHF. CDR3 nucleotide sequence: TGCGCCAGCAGCTTGGTCGGCGGCATCAATTCACCCCTCCACTTT.

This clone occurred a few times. CDR3 DNA: TGCGCCAGCAGCCAAGGGGCAGGGGGCGGGGATGAAAAACTGTTTTTT. Its translation: CASSQGAGGGDEKLFF. The V call is TRBV4-3, the J call TRBJ1-4; 8 nucleotides align to TRBD1. Losses at the gene ends were 1 base for V and 6 bases for J; bases not matched to a gene: 7. Germline V lookup: CDR1 LGHNA, CDR2 YSLEER. This CDR3 contains 16 residues.

The CDR3 region has the DNA TGTGCCAGCAGCTTAGCTGGTAGCACAGATACGCAGTATTTT. This sequence encodes CASSLAGSTDTQYF. This sequence joins TRBV6-6 and TRBJ2-3; D is ambiguous. V lost 6 bases and J 0 bases, leaving 10 bases between the germline ends. The germline V gene has CDR1 MNHNY and CDR2 SVGAGI (reference sequence). The CDR3 contains 14 residues.

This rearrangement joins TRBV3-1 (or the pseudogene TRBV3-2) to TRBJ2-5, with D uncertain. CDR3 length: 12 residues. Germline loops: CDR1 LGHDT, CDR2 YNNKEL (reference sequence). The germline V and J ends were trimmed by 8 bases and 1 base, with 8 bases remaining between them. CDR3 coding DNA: TGTGCCAGCGTTAACAGCCAAGAGACCCAGTACTTC. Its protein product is CASVNSQETQYF.

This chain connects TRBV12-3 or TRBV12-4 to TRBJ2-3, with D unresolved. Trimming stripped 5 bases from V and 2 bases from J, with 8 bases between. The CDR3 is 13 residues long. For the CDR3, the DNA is TGTGCCAGCAGTCATACTGACACAGATACGCAGTATTTT. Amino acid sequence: CASSHTDTDTQYF.

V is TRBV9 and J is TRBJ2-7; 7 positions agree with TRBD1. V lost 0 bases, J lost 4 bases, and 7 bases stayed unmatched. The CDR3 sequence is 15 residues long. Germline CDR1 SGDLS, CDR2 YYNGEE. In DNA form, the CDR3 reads TGTGCCAGCAGCGTAGCAGCACAGGGGATATACGAGCAGTACTTC. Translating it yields CASSVAAQGIYEQYF.

CDR3 in DNA: TGTGCCAGCAGTTCGACCCCAGGTCGGCGGGATTCACCCCTCCACTTT. It specifies CASSSTPGRRDSPLHF. The chain joins TRBV27 to TRBJ1-6; D ambiguous. The V end was cut by 4 bases, the J end by 8 bases, with 18 bases between. This CDR3 has 16 residues. Germline V gene data show CDR1 as MNHEY and CDR2 as SMNVEV (reference sequence).

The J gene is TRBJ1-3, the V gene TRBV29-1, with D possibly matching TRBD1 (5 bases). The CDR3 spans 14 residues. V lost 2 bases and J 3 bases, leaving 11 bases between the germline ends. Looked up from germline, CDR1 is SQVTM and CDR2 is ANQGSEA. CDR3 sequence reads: CSVEQGVGGNTIYF. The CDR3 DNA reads TGCAGCGTTGAACAGGGTGTGGGTGGAAACACCATATATTTT.